This T cell receptor (beta chain) was sequenced during a study of Ad26.COV2.S vaccination and SARS-CoV-2 variants. This table comes from immunoSEQ multiplex PCR, and its TCRdb copy is limited to in-frame clones, with some not included. The data contain over 400,000 clones, around 93% of them singletons. Treatment specified: roughly 20 received Ad26.COV2.S at low or high dose, single or two shots; roughly five received placebo; per-sample allocation not given. Specimen acquisition occurred on day 63 following the initial vaccine or placebo injection. Trimming pared 0 bases from V and 4 bases from J, leaving 14 bases between. Germline values: CDR1 SGHRS, CDR2 YFSETQ. CDR3 length equals 15 residues.

This specimen was peripheral blood, taken in a trial of Ad26.COV2.S vaccine versus placebo. The receptor was isolated from a person aged 18-65 years who received the Ad26.COV2.S COVID-19 vaccine or a placebo. This chain joins TRBV5-1 and TRBJ2-7; unclear D gene. The CDR3 reads CASSLGLGLFYEQYF. The CDR3 DNA follows: TGCGCCAGCAGCTTGGGTTTGGGTTTATTTTACGAGCAGTACTTC.